At least ten counts were recorded for the clone carrying this TCR beta chain. The antigen is undetermined. TCRdb ran MiXCR on the 5' RACE reads and lists one entry per CDR3 protein. The sample yields approximately 410,000 distinct CDR3 sequences, under 20% seen once. This sample stems from a study of identical twins. The germline V gene has CDR1 LNHNV and CDR2 YYDKDF (reference sequence). The V end was cut by 5 bases, the J end by 2 bases, with 13 bases between. The CDR3 runs to 14 residues. Everyone who gave samples was a healthy Caucasian. Overall study findings and caveats: Carriage of fewer insertions was seen in abundant cord blood beta clonotypes, whereas memory repertoires showed none. Zero-insertion findings could be partly confounded by invariant cells (MAIT and iNKT cells).

The V gene is TRBV15, the J gene TRBJ2-7; perhaps TRBD2 as D (5 bases). This sequence was found in a man aged 50 to 60 in good health. Material: naive T cells sorted from blood. CDR3 coding DNA: TGTGCCACCAGCCGGGCCACGGGGACCTACGAGCAGTACTTC. It yields the protein CATSRATGTYEQYF.